This T cell receptor beta chain originates from a study of CD8 T cells in Susac syndrome. Study-level results: The study acknowledged a relatively small number of individuals in its TCR sequencing and HLA analysis.

This clonotype was detected once. Its antigen remains unidentified. This CDR3 is built from 13 residues. Germline values: CDR1 MNHEY, CDR2 SMNVEV (reference sequence). Trimming took 4 bases from V and 2 from J, leaving 8 bases between them. Reverse transcription of about 0.45 to 1 ug RNA used random hexamers. The CDR3 of TCR beta was amplified by immunoSEQ multiplex PCR across 54 Vbeta and 13 Jbeta. TCRdb reprocessed the immunoSEQ multiplex PCR reads with MiXCR, giving one entry per CDR3 protein. The top ten hold about 0.5% of the sample, which has 75,000 to 80,000 distinct CDR3 sequences, roughly 94% seen once. Sequencing of TCR beta was undertaken in CD8+ and CD4+ T cells derived from blood.

The TCR comes from a human donor with Susac syndrome. What was sequenced was CD8+ T cells from PBMCs. The chain recombines TRBV27 with TRBJ1-2; D unclear. The CDR3 protein is CASSYDTNYGYTF. The CDR3 bases are TGTGCCAGCAGTTACGACACCAACTATGGCTACACCTTC.